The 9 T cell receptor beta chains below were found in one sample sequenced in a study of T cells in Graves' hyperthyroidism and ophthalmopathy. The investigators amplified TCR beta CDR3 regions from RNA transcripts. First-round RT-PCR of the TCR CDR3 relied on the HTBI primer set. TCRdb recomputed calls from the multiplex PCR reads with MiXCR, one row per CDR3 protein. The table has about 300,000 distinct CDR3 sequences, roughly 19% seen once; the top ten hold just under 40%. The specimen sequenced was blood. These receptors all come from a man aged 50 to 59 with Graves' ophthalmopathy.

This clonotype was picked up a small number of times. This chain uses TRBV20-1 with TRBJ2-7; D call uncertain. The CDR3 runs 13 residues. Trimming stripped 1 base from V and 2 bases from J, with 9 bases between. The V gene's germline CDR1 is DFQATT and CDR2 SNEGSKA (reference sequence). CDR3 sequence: CSARGQFTYEQYF. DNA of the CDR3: TGCAGTGCTAGAGGGCAATTCACCTACGAGCAGTACTTC.

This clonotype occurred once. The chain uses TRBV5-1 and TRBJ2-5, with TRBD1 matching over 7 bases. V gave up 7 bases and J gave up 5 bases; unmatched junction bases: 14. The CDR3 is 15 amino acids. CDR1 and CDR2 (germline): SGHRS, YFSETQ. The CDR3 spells CASGERGGARETQYF. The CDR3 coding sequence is TGCGCCAGCGGGGAACGAGGGGGCGCGAGGGAGACCCAGTACTTC. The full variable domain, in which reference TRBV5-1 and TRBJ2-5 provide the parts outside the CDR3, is KAGVTQTPRYLIKTRGQQVTLSCSPISGHRSVSWYQQTPGQGLQFLFEYFSETQRNKGNFPGRFSGRQFSNSRSEMNVSTLELGDSALYLCASGERGGARETQYFGPGTRLLVL.

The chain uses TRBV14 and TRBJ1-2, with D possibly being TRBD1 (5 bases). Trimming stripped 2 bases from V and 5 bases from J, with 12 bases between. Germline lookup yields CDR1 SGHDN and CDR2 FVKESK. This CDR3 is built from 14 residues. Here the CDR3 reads CASSQQGIRYGYTF. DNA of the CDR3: TGTGCCAGCAGCCAACAGGGAATACGATATGGCTACACCTTC.

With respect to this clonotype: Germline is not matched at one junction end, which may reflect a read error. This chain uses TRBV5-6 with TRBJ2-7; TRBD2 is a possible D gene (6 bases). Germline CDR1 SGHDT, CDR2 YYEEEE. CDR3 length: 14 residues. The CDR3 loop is CTSSSTGTPHEQYF. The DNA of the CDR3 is TGTACCAGCAGTTCCACCGGGACTCCGCACGAGCAGTACTTC.

The CDR3 bases are TGCAGCGTTGTTCCCGGGGGGGAGACCCAGTACTTC. Encoded protein: CSVVPGGETQYF. The genes are TRBV29-1 and TRBJ2-5, with 7 bases fitting TRBD2. The V gene end was trimmed by 4 bases and the J gene end by 5 bases; junction bases not matched to a gene: 4. CDR3 length: 12 residues. Germline V gives CDR1 SQVTM, CDR2 ANQGSEA.

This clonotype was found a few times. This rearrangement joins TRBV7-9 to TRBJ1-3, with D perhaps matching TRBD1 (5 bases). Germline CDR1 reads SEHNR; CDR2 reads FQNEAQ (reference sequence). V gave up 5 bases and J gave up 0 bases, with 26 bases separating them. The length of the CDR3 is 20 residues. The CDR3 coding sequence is TGTGCCAGCAGCGGTACAGTTTGGGTGGGGGAGACATTCTCTGGAAACACCATATATTTT. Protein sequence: CASSGTVWVGETFSGNTIYF.

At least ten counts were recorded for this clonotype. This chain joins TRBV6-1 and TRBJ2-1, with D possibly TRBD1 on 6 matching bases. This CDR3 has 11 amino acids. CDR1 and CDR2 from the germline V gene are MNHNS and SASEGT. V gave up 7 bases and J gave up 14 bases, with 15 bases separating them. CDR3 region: CASKGTGSKFF. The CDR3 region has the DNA TGTGCCAGCAAGGGTACAGGGAGCAAGTTCTTC.

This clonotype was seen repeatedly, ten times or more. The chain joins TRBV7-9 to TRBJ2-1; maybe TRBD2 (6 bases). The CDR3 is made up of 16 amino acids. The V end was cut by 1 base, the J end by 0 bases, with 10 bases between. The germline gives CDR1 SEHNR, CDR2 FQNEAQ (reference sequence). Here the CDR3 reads CASSLVVSGSYNEQFF. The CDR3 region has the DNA TGTGCCAGCAGCTTAGTCGTTAGCGGCTCCTACAATGAGCAGTTCTTC. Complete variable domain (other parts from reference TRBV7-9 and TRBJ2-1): DTGVSQNPRHKITKRGQNVTFRCDPISEHNRLYWYRQTLGQGPEFLTYFQNEAQLEKSRLLSDRFSAERPKGSFSTLEIQRTEQGDSAMYLCASSLVVSGSYNEQFFGPGTRLTVL.

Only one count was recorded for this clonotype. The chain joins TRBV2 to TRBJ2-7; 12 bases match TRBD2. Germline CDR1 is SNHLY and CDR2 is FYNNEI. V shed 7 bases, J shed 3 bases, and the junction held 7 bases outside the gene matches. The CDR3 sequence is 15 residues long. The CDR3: CASTLLTSGSYEQYF. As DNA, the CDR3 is TGTGCCAGCACCCTTCTGACTAGCGGGAGCTACGAGCAGTACTTC.